The clone carrying this T cell receptor beta chain was seen at least ten times. Its antigen remains unknown. The record originates from a study of T cell repertoires in cytomegalovirus infection. Study overall: It was the public TCR beta signatures that indicated both CMV infection and matching HLA type.

From the reads, TCRdb called clonotypes with MiXCR, one entry per CDR3 protein. This table holds about 770,000 distinct CDR3 sequences, about 27% found once. Notes on the study in general: The response measured ex vivo was dominated by TCR beta clonotypes (HLA-C-restricted and CMV-specific).

The receptor was derived from a human donor in good health (CMV status not recorded). Some clones in this sample may be carry-over from other donors' samples. The sample was cultured CD8+ T cells from PBMCs, taken from culture after CMV antigen stimulation.

Here the CDR3 DNA reads TGTGCCAGCAGCCCCCCGGGACAACTAAATGAAAAACTGTTTTTT. This encodes CASSPPGQLNEKLFF. This rearrangement joins TRBV7-2 to TRBJ1-4; tentative D call: TRBD1 (6 bases). The germline V gene has CDR1 SGHTA and CDR2 FQGNSA. The CDR3 is 15 residues long. V lost 5 bases, J lost 5 bases, and 15 bases lay in between.